The present T cell receptor (beta chain) was sequenced within a study of cytotoxic CD8 clonotypes in ibrutinib-treated CLL. Study results and caveats: Clonality measured at baseline exceeded age-matched healthy donors, tracking circulating CD8+ T-cell counts. There were differences in sampling times between sustained-remission and progressing patients.

Researchers set a sequencing depth target of 1 in 200,000 to 1 in 1 million T cells. TCRdb's copy holds only in-frame clones and misses some; the assay was immunoSEQ multiplex PCR. The sample carries about 16,000 clones, around 63% recorded once. A single count supports this clone. The antigen remains undetermined. With V trimmed by 8 bases and J by 3 bases, 13 bases remained unmatched. CDR3 length: 15 amino acids. The receptor was derived from a human donor with chronic lymphocytic leukemia. The J gene is TRBJ2-5, the V gene TRBV5-3, with TRBD1 identical over 7 bases. TRBV5-3 is labeled an ORF, and its function is uncertain. Sequenced here: PBMCs, sampled before ibrutinib treatment. CDR3 sequence (DNA): TGTGCCAGTATTACTAGGACAGGCACCGAAGAGACCCAGTACTTC. This codes for CASITRTGTEETQYF.